The source of this TCR beta chain is a study of OX40 agonist ivuxolimab in advanced cancers. Study-wide background: People in dose escalation had one of these cancers: hepatocellular carcinoma, melanoma, renal cell or head and neck cancer.

To note about this clone: Mismatch with germline at one junction end may stem from a read error.

Generated by immunoSEQ multiplex PCR, the TCRdb table keeps only in-frame clones and is missing some. The table shows around 48,000 clones, with roughly 83% occurring only once. The TCR originated in an adult with an advanced solid tumor such as melanoma, head and neck, liver or kidney cancer. Here the sequenced sample was CD4+ or CD8+ T cells sorted from blood, taken in a trial of the OX40 agonist ivuxolimab.

Written as DNA, the CDR3 is TGTGCTAGCAGCTTAGGGCCGACGCTCTACGAGCAGTACTTC. Protein product: CASSLGPTLYEQYF. J is TRBJ2-7 and V is TRBV7-7, with D unclear. The germline V gene encodes CDR1 SSHAT and CDR2 FNYEAQ (reference sequence). This CDR3 spans 14 amino acids. Variable domain in full (rest from reference TRBV7-7 and TRBJ2-7): GAGVSQSPRYKVTKRGQDVTLRCDPISSHATLYWYQQALGQGPEFLTYFNYEAQPDKSGLPSDRFSAERPEGSISTLTIQRTEQRDSAMYRCASSLGPTLYEQYFGPGTRLTVT.